This T cell receptor beta chain emerged from a study of OX40 agonist ivuxolimab in advanced cancers. Notes on the study in general: Low normalized T-cell clonal expansion was additionally recorded for some nonresponders. On average, CD8+ T cells had more expanded clones than CD4+. Expanded peripheral T cell antigen specificity was not determined.

Clones were read by immunoSEQ multiplex PCR, and TCRdb kept only the in-frame ones, dropping some. Of about 43,000 clones in the sample, 85% to 90% are singletons; the top ten hold 10% to 12%. Note on this clone: No antigen is known for it.

The germline gives CDR1 LNHDA, CDR2 SQIVND (reference sequence). The CDR3 extends over 15 amino acids. With 3 bases removed from V and 2 bases from J, the gap between germline ends came to 14 bases. The TCR comes from an adult with an advanced solid tumor such as melanoma, head and neck, liver or kidney cancer. The chain has TRBV19 and TRBJ2-7; maybe TRBD2 (6 bases). The sequencing here drew on CD4+ or CD8+ T cells sorted from blood, taken in a trial of the OX40 agonist ivuxolimab. The CDR3 region has the DNA TGTGCCAGTAGTATCGCTTCTAGCGCCGCCTACGAGCAGTACTTC. It translates to CASSIASSAAYEQYF.